What follows are 13 T cell receptor beta chains derived from one specimen sequenced in a study of blood T cell repertoires in COVID-19. Profiling relied on immunoSEQ multiplex PCR, and the TCRdb table lists in-frame clones only, not all of them. The data show 55,000 to 80,000 clones, with roughly 80% seen just once and 25% to 30% held by the top ten. Sequencing was performed on peripheral blood. The receptors were sampled from a man between 65 and 85 years old with acute or convalescent COVID-19.

The chain links TRBV5-1 to TRBJ2-5, with TRBD1 identical over 8 bases. This CDR3 region has 14 residues. Germline V lookup: CDR1 SGHRS, CDR2 YFSETQ. Germline trimming cut 4 bases from V and 5 bases from J; bases unmatched to any gene: 7. As DNA, the CDR3 is TGCGCCAGCAGCGAAATGACAGGGGCCGAGACCCAGTACTTC. It encodes CASSEMTGAETQYF.

This sequence joins TRBV5-4 and TRBJ1-2, with unresolved D. From germline, CDR1 is SGHNT and CDR2 YYREEE (reference sequence). CDR3 length: 14 amino acids. V lost 4 bases and J lost 0, with 10 bases in between. The CDR3 DNA sequence: TGTGCCAGCAGCGCCCAGACTTCTAACTATGGCTACACCTTC. Amino acid sequence: CASSAQTSNYGYTF.

This clone was counted a single time. CDR3 amino acids: CASSRTGSSTEAFF. The CDR3 coding sequence is TGTGCCAGCAGCCGGACAGGGTCGAGCACTGAAGCTTTCTTT. This chain links TRBV7-3 with TRBJ1-1, with TRBD1 matching 8 bases. CDR3 length: 14 amino acids. Germline V gene sequence: CDR1 SGHTA, CDR2 FQGTGA. V dropped 5 bases and J dropped 4; count of bases not matched to a gene: 6.

Comments on this clone: This specimen includes other DNA sequences encoding the same CDR3. The chain has TRBV6-5 and TRBJ2-1; 10 bases align to TRBD2. From germline, CDR1 is MNHEY and CDR2 SVGAGI. V was pared by 0 bases and J by 8 bases, with 4 bases of the junction left unmatched. The CDR3 runs 15 residues. The CDR3, as DNA: TGTGCCAGCAGTTACTCTTCTAGCGGGAGTTATGAGCAGTTCTTC. It codes for CASSYSSSGSYEQFF.

The chain has TRBV6-2 or TRBV6-3 and TRBJ2-7; 8 bases agree with TRBD2. This CDR3 has 17 amino acids. J gave up 3 bases and V 0 bases, and 10 bases lay outside the gene matches. The germline gives CDR1 MNHEY, CDR2 SVGEGT. The CDR3 spells CASSYSLGAGDYYEQYF. The CDR3 DNA is TGTGCCAGCAGTTACTCGCTCGGAGCGGGAGATTACTACGAGCAGTACTTC.

The chain joins TRBV5-5 to TRBJ1-4; a weak D match, TRBD1 (6 bases). V gave up 4 bases and J gave up 3 bases, with 16 bases separating them. Germline CDR1 and CDR2: SGHKS and YYEKEE (reference sequence). The CDR3 has 16 amino acids. The CDR3 DNA is TGTGCCAGCAGCCAGGGGAGCGCCACAGCTAATGAAAAACTGTTTTTT. It is translated as CASSQGSATANEKLFF.

The rearrangement links TRBV5-6 to TRBJ1-2; 12 nucleotides agree with TRBD1. From germline, CDR1 is SGHDT and CDR2 YYEEEE. The V gene end was trimmed by 5 bases and the J gene end by 5 bases; junction bases not matched to a gene: 1. This CDR3 is 13 amino acids long. The CDR3 nucleotides read TGTGCCAGCAGGGGACAGGGGGCATATGGCTACACCTTC. Protein: CASRGQGAYGYTF.

This sequence joins TRBV27 and TRBJ2-7, with D perhaps matching TRBD1 (5 bases). Trimming took 5 bases from V and 0 from J, leaving 20 bases between them. This CDR3 has 17 residues. Germline V gives CDR1 MNHEY, CDR2 SMNVEV (reference sequence). CDR3 protein: CASSPPEGATYSYEQYF. The CDR3 coding sequence is TGTGCCAGCAGTCCTCCCGAAGGGGCCACCTACTCCTACGAGCAGTACTTC.

V and J are TRBV3-1 (or the pseudogene TRBV3-2) and TRBJ2-1; 10 bases map to TRBD1. Looked up from germline, CDR1 is LGHDT and CDR2 is YNNKEL (reference sequence). V dropped 7 bases and J dropped 6; count of bases not matched to a gene: 6. This CDR3 spans 14 amino acids. The CDR3 DNA reads as TGTGCCAGCACGGGACAGGGGCGTCCCAATGAGCAGTTCTTC. This codes for CASTGQGRPNEQFF.

The chain recombines TRBV23-1 with TRBJ1-3, with TRBD1 as a possible D gene (6 bases). TRBV23-1 is an open reading frame whose function is uncertain. The V end lost 0 bases, the J end lost 0 bases, and 12 bases lay between the germline ends. CDR3 length: 17 residues. The CDR3 sequence: CASSQSGRGSSGNTIYF. In nucleotides, the CDR3 is TGCGCCAGCAGTCAATCGGGCAGGGGATCCTCTGGAAACACCATATATTTT.

This sequence joins TRBV20-1 and TRBJ1-4; no clear D. Trimming removed 5 bases from V and 4 bases from J, with 5 bases in between. The CDR3 covers 11 residues. In germline, CDR1 is DFQATT, CDR2 SNEGSKA (reference sequence). The CDR3 coding sequence is TGCAGTGCTGACTATAATGAAAAACTGTTTTTT. This translates into CSADYNEKLFF.

The DNA of the CDR3 is TGTGCCAGCAGTCCCGGACGCAGGGGCGGTGGCTACACCTTC. This codes for CASSPGRRGGGYTF. This chain joins TRBV6-5 and TRBJ1-2, with D possibly being TRBD1 (6 bases). Looked up from germline, CDR1 is MNHEY and CDR2 is SVGAGI. V was trimmed by 5 bases and J by 7 bases, leaving 17 bases between them. This CDR3 is 14 amino acids long.

The chain has TRBV25-1 and TRBJ1-3; 8 bases align to TRBD1. Germline CDR1 MGHDK, CDR2 SYGVNS. CDR3 size: 14 residues. V dropped 6 bases and J dropped 1; count of bases not matched to a gene: 2. The CDR3 is CASRRTGSGNTIYF. For the CDR3, the DNA is TGTGCCAGCAGAAGGACAGGGTCTGGAAACACCATATATTTT.